Shown below are 29 T cell receptor beta chains from a single sample sequenced in a study of T cell changes during pregnancy in multiple sclerosis. Sequenced by immunoSEQ multiplex PCR; TCRdb stores in-frame clones only, minus some. The sample has more than 50,000 clones; about 90% are singletons. The specimen comprised CD4+ T cells from peripheral blood mononuclear cells, sampled after pregnancy. The source of these receptors is a female donor in good health, enrolled as a control in a pregnancy study.

The V and J genes are TRBV19 and TRBJ1-5; 7 nucleotides agree with TRBD1. Germline lookup yields CDR1 LNHDA and CDR2 SQIVND (reference sequence). The junction had 11 bases not matched to a gene; V was cut back by 8 bases and J by 1 base. The CDR3 contains 16 residues. The DNA for the CDR3 is TGTGCCAGTCAAAAGAATGGGGGACAGAGCAATCAGCCCCAGCATTTT. It codes for CASQKNGGQSNQPQHF.

The J gene is TRBJ1-2, the V gene TRBV5-4; D may be TRBD1 (6 bases). Deletions cut 3 bases from V and 1 base from J, with 13 bases between. Germline V gene lookup returns CDR1 SGHNT and CDR2 YYREEE (reference sequence). The CDR3 is 15 amino acids. The CDR3 DNA follows: TGTGCCAGCAGCTGGCAGGCAGGGGATAACTATGGCTACACCTTC. Amino acid sequence: CASSWQAGDNYGYTF.

V gene TRBV29-1 combines with J gene TRBJ1-4; TRBD1 is a possible D gene (6 bases). The length of the CDR3 is 13 residues. CDR1 and CDR2 from the germline V gene are SQVTM and ANQGSEA. V was pared by 7 bases and J by 6 bases, with 15 bases between. The CDR3 here is CSAEGGADEKLFF. The CDR3 DNA reads as TGCAGCGCCGAGGGGGGGGCCGATGAAAAACTGTTTTTT.

The chain employs TRBV7-9 and TRBJ1-6, with a possible D match to TRBD1 (6 bases). Deletions cut 5 bases from V and 7 bases from J, with 12 bases between. Germline CDR1 is SEHNR and CDR2 is FQNEAQ (reference sequence). The CDR3 has 14 residues. CDR3 DNA: TGTGCCAGCAGCCCTTGGACAGAGAATTCACCCCTCCACTTT. This sequence encodes CASSPWTENSPLHF. The variable domain in full, with the rest retrieved from reference TRBV7-9 and TRBJ1-6, is DTGVSQNPRHKITKRGQNVTFRCDPISEHNRLYWYRQTLGQGPEFLTYFQNEAQLEKSRLLSDRFSAERPKGSFSTLEIQRTEQGDSAMYLCASSPWTENSPLHFGNGTRLTVT.

This sequence joins TRBV5-1 and TRBJ2-5, with no clear D. Germline values: CDR1 SGHRS, CDR2 YFSETQ. Trimming left V 0 bases short and J 5 bases short, with 14 bases between. This CDR3 contains 15 residues. Here the CDR3 DNA reads TGCGCCAGCAGCTTGGGTAGCCCAACCGCGGAGACCCAGTACTTC. Amino acid sequence: CASSLGSPTAETQYF.

The rearrangement joins TRBV5-4 to TRBJ2-5; D possibly corresponds to TRBD2 (5 bases). The V end lost 1 base, the J end lost 4 bases, and 11 bases lay between the germline ends. CDR3 length: 14 residues. Germline CDR1 reads SGHNT; CDR2 reads YYREEE (reference sequence). CDR3 nucleotides: TGTGCCAGCAGCTTGAGTACAGCGGTAGAGACCCAGTACTTC. This codes for CASSLSTAVETQYF.

The rearrangement links TRBV7-2 to TRBJ2-7; a weak D match, TRBD2 (6 bases). V lost 1 base and J lost 4, with 14 bases in between. This CDR3 region has 15 residues. Germline CDR1 reads SGHTA; CDR2 reads FQGNSA. This chain's CDR3 is CASSLGERTNYEQYF. CDR3 in DNA: TGTGCCAGCAGCTTAGGGGAACGGACTAATTACGAGCAGTACTTC.

This chain joins TRBV5-4 and TRBJ2-5, with 12 bases aligning to TRBD2. The germline CDR1 and CDR2 sequences are SGHNT and YYREEE (reference sequence). The J segment lost 7 bases and the V segment lost 0 bases, leaving 7 bases of the junction unmatched. The CDR3 extends over 16 amino acids. The CDR3 protein is CASSLGLTSGGRTQYF. The CDR3 nucleotides read TGTGCCAGCAGCTTGGGTTTGACTAGCGGGGGTCGGACCCAGTACTTC.

The V call is TRBV29-1, the J call TRBJ2-3; maybe TRBD2 (5 bases). Looked up from germline, CDR1 is SQVTM and CDR2 is ANQGSEA. Deletions cut 3 bases from V and 7 bases from J, with 14 bases between. CDR3 size: 13 residues. CDR3 sequence reads: CSVELDSTNTQYF. The CDR3 DNA reads TGCAGCGTTGAGCTGGACTCTACGAATACGCAGTATTTT.

With respect to this clone: The DNA is left out, because the CDR3 cannot be placed on it with certainty; the CDR3 is given as TCRdb lists it. The chain is built from TRBV27 and TRBJ2-1; the table's D call, TRBD1, was not checked against the DNA. CDR1 and CDR2 (germline): MNHEY, SMNVEV (reference sequence). The CDR3 is made up of 16 amino acids, end residues included. CDR3 sequence reads: CASSFRARGSYNEQFF.

This clone has a count of ten or more. The rearrangement uses TRBV4-1 and TRBJ1-2, with D tentatively TRBD1 (6 bases). With 3 bases removed from V and 3 bases from J, the gap between germline ends came to 20 bases. This CDR3 region has 17 residues. The germline gives CDR1 MGHRA, CDR2 YSYEKL. CDR3 in amino acids: CASSQSKGVQSYYGYTF. The CDR3 nucleotides are TGCGCCAGCAGCCAGTCAAAGGGGGTCCAATCTTACTATGGCTACACCTTC.

The V and J genes are TRBV27 and TRBJ1-2; 9 bases are shared with TRBD1. CDR3 length: 16 amino acids. CDR1 is MNHEY and CDR2 is SMNVEV in the germline V gene (reference sequence). V lost 4 bases, J lost 8 bases, and 14 bases stayed unmatched. The CDR3 DNA reads TGTGCCAGCAGTTCCCTAACTAAACAGGGGGCGTCGGGCTACACCTTC. Translated: CASSSLTKQGASGYTF.

The J gene is TRBJ2-2, the V gene TRBV2; TRBD1 is a possible D gene (6 bases). The CDR3 length is 13 residues. With 2 bases removed from V and 6 bases from J, the gap between germline ends came to 7 bases. Germline loops: CDR1 SNHLY, CDR2 FYNNEI. The CDR3 spells CASSEQGPGELFF. In DNA, the CDR3 is TGTGCCAGCAGTGAACAGGGGCCCGGGGAGCTGTTTTTT.

The chain links TRBV6-4 to TRBJ1-1, with TRBD1 as a possible D gene (6 bases). Germline V gives CDR1 MRHNA, CDR2 SNTAGT. With 4 bases removed from V and 8 bases from J, the gap between germline ends came to 11 bases. This CDR3 has 12 residues. The CDR3 DNA sequence: TGTGCCAGCAGTGGCTCCGGGACAGAAGCTTTCTTT. This gives the protein CASSGSGTEAFF.

Note on this clone: The junction departs from germline at one end; a sequencing error may be responsible. The J gene is TRBJ2-5, the V gene TRBV7-2; 8 bases align to TRBD1. The CDR3 runs 15 residues. Germline V lookup: CDR1 SGHTA, CDR2 FQGNSA. The CDR3 loop reads CASTLQGVSQETQYF. The CDR3 DNA reads TGTGCCAGCACCTTACAGGGGGTGTCTCAAGAGACCCAGTACTTC.

The chain links TRBV27 to TRBJ1-1; weak D call: TRBD1 (6 bases). The V gene's germline CDR1 is MNHEY and CDR2 SMNVEV (reference sequence). The CDR3 extends over 17 amino acids. Trimming removed 6 bases from V and 5 bases from J, with 25 bases in between. The DNA of the CDR3 is TGTGCCAGCAGCCCTCCCCTCGGCGGGGGGGCGCGGACTGAAGCTTTCTTT. This translates into CASSPPLGGGARTEAFF.

The V gene is TRBV11-3, the J gene TRBJ2-3, with 16 bases fitting TRBD2. The CDR3 runs 17 residues. V shed 1 base, J shed 4 bases, and the junction held 2 bases outside the gene matches. CDR1 and CDR2 from the germline V gene are SGHNT and YENEEA. Here the CDR3 reads CASSLAGTSGGADTQYF. As DNA, the CDR3 is TGTGCCAGCAGCTTAGCGGGGACTAGCGGGGGGGCAGATACGCAGTATTTT. Looking up the rest from reference TRBV11-3 and TRBJ2-3 gives the full variable domain: EAGVVQSPRYKIIEKKQPVAFWCNPISGHNTLYWYLQNLGQGPELLIRYENEEAVDDSQLPKDRFSAERLKGVDSTLKIQPAELGDSAVYLCASSLAGTSGGADTQYFGPGTRLTVL.

This chain uses TRBV30 with TRBJ1-6; possible D gene TRBD1, 6 bases. With 5 bases removed from V and 5 bases from J, the gap between germline ends came to 13 bases. The germline gives CDR1 GTSNPN, CDR2 SVGIG (reference sequence). The length of the CDR3 is 14 residues. CDR3 DNA sequence: TGTGCCTGGGTAAACAGGGCTGATAATTCACCCCTCCACTTT. Protein product: CAWVNRADNSPLHF.

The chain recombines TRBV6-5 with TRBJ2-5, with 9 bases lining up with TRBD1. The germline V gene has CDR1 MNHEY and CDR2 SVGAGI. The CDR3 is 15 residues long. V dropped 5 bases and J dropped 5; count of bases not matched to a gene: 9. The CDR3 region is CASSHLTGGRETQYF. CDR3 coding DNA: TGTGCCAGCAGTCATCTAACAGGGGGCCGGGAGACCCAGTACTTC.

The chain has TRBV10-3 and TRBJ2-3; 10 nucleotides match TRBD2. Germline V CDR1 and CDR2: ENHRY, SYGVKD. The length of the CDR3 is 15 residues. V shed 3 bases, J shed 3 bases, and the junction held 3 bases outside the gene matches. As DNA, the CDR3 is TGTGCCATCAGTGAAAGCGGGGGGGCGACAGATACGCAGTATTTT. Protein sequence: CAISESGGATDTQYF.

This rearrangement joins TRBV4-1 to TRBJ1-4, with 8 bases lining up with TRBD1. Germline loops: CDR1 MGHRA, CDR2 YSYEKL. The CDR3 has 15 amino acids. Trimming at V came to 4 bases and at J to 3 bases, leaving 4 bases not matched to a gene. This CDR3 is CASSPQGDSNEKLFF. CDR3 DNA sequence: TGCGCCAGCAGCCCACAGGGGGACTCTAATGAAAAACTGTTTTTT.

The chain uses TRBV5-6 and TRBJ1-5, with a weak D call TRBD1 (5 bases). The CDR3 loop spans 15 amino acids. The V end lost 7 bases, the J end lost 3 bases, and 17 bases lay between the germline ends. The germline V gene has CDR1 SGHDT and CDR2 YYEEEE. The CDR3 spells CASSTGSGNNQPQHF. In DNA form, the CDR3 reads TGTGCCAGCTCGACTGGGTCAGGGAACAATCAGCCCCAGCATTTT.

The chain combines TRBV10-3 with TRBJ1-2, with 7 bases fitting TRBD1. Germline values: CDR1 ENHRY, CDR2 SYGVKD. Trimming removed 0 bases from V and 4 bases from J; junction bases left unmatched: 5. The CDR3 extends over 15 amino acids. CDR3 nucleotides: TGTGCCATCAGTGAGTCCCAGGGGGATTCCTATGGCTACACCTTC. Residues: CAISESQGDSYGYTF.

This chain joins TRBV28 and TRBJ2-3, with TRBD1 matching over 9 bases. The V gene's germline CDR1 is MDHEN and CDR2 SYDVKM. CDR3 length equals 13 residues. V shed 10 bases and J 3 bases; nucleotides not matched to a gene: 5. The CDR3 region is CAMRGQGTDTQYF. The CDR3 DNA reads TGTGCCATGAGGGGACAGGGAACAGATACGCAGTATTTT.

V is TRBV18 and J is TRBJ2-7, with 7 bases that match TRBD1. This CDR3 has 14 amino acids. V trimming: 3 bases; J trimming: 2 bases; junction bases outside the gene matches: 4. The V gene's germline CDR1 is KGHSH and CDR2 LQKENI. CDR3 loop: CASSPPGTAYEQYF. Here the CDR3 DNA reads TGTGCCAGCTCACCCCCTGGGACAGCCTACGAGCAGTACTTC.

The V and J genes are TRBV6-5 and TRBJ1-6; D is perhaps TRBD1 (6 bases). Germline CDR1 reads MNHEY; CDR2 reads SVGAGI. The V gene lost 5 bases and the J gene lost 7 bases, with 12 bases spanning the gap. CDR3 size: 14 residues. In DNA, the CDR3 is TGTGCCAGCAGTAGATCAGGGGAGAATTCACCCCTCCACTTT. Translated, it gives CASSRSGENSPLHF.

The chain employs TRBV6-5 and TRBJ1-2, with 7 bases aligning to TRBD1. The CDR3 extends over 14 amino acids. Germline V gives CDR1 MNHEY, CDR2 SVGAGI. Trimming cost V 4 bases and J 4 bases; bases outside gene matches: 6. The CDR3: CASSSSDRIYGYTF. The CDR3 DNA sequence: TGTGCCAGCAGTTCATCGGACAGGATCTATGGCTACACCTTC.

The chain has TRBV6-5 and TRBJ2-1; 11 bases agree with TRBD2. V dropped 6 bases and J dropped 2; count of bases not matched to a gene: 3. The CDR3 runs 15 residues. Germline CDR1 MNHEY, CDR2 SVGAGI. The CDR3 here is CASRLSGRAYNEQFF. The CDR3 bases are TGTGCCAGCAGACTTAGCGGGAGGGCCTACAATGAGCAGTTCTTC.

This clone was picked up one time. V is TRBV6-4 and J is TRBJ2-4, with D tentatively TRBD2 (6 bases). Trimming shortened V by 4 bases and J by 0 bases, and 10 bases separated the two germline ends. Germline loops: CDR1 MRHNA, CDR2 SNTAGT. The CDR3 runs to 15 residues. CDR3 sequence reads: CASSVAEGAKNIQYF. CDR3 bases: TGTGCCAGCAGTGTAGCGGAGGGAGCCAAAAACATTCAGTACTTC.